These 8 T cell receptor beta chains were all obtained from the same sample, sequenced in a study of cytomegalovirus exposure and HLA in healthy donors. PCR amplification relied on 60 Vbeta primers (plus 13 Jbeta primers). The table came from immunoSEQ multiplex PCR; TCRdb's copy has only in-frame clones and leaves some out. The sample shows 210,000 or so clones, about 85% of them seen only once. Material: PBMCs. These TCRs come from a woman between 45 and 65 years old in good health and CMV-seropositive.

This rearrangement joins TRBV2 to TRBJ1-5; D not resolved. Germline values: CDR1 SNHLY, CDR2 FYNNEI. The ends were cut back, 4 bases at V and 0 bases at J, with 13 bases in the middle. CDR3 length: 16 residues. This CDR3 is CASSVQAPYSNQPQHF. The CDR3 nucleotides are TGTGCCAGCAGTGTGCAGGCTCCCTATAGCAATCAGCCCCAGCATTTT.

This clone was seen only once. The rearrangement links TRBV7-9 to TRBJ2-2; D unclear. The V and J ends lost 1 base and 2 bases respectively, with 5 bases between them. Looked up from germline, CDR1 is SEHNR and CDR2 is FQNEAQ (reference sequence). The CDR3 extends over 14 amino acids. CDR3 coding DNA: TGTGCCAGCAGCTTAGGCGGTAACACCGGGGAGCTGTTTTTT. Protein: CASSLGGNTGELFF.

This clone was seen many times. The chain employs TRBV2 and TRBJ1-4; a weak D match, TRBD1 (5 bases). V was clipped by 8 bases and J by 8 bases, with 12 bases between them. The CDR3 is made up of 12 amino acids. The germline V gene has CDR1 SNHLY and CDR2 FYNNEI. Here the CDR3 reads CASHRTGEKLFF. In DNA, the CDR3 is TGTGCCAGCCACAGAACAGGAGAAAAACTGTTTTTT.

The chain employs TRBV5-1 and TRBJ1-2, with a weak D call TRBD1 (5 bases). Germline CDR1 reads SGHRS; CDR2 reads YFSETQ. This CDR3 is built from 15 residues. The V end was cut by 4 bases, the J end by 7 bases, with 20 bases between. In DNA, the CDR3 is TGCGCCAGCAGCACTTCCGTCCTTTCAGGGATTGGCTACACCTTC. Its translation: CASSTSVLSGIGYTF.

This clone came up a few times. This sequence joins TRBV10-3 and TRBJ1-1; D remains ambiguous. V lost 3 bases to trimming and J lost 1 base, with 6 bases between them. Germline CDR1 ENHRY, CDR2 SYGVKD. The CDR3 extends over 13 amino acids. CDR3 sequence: CAISEARNTEAFF. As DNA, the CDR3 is TGTGCCATCAGTGAAGCTCGGAACACTGAAGCTTTCTTT.

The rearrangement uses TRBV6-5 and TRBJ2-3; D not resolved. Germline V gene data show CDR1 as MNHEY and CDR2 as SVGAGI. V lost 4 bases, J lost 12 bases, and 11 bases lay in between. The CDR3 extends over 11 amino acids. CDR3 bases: TGTGCCAGCAGTTCCCCTTCCCTTCAGTATTTT. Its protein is CASSSPSLQYF.

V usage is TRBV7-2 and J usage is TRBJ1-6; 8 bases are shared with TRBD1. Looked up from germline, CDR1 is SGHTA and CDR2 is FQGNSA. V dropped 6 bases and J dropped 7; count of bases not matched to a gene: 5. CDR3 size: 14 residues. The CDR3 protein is CASRLGQENSPLHF. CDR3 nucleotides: TGTGCCAGCAGACTGGGACAGGAGAATTCACCCCTCCACTTT.

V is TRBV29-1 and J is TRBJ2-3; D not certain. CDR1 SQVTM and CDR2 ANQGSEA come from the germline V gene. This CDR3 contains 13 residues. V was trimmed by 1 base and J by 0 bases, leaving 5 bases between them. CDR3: CSVEGQSTDTQYF. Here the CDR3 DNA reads TGCAGCGTTGAAGGGCAGAGCACAGATACGCAGTATTTT.